A single sample gave rise to the 10 T cell receptor beta chains below, sequenced in a study of blood T cell repertoires in COVID-19. Generated by immunoSEQ multiplex PCR, the TCRdb table keeps only in-frame clones and is missing some. This sample has approximately 240,000 clones, with about nine tenths found just once. Specimen: PBMCs or T cells enriched from blood (not recorded which). These TCRs come from a woman aged 45-65 years in a cohort exposed to, infected with or recovered from COVID-19 (not recorded which).

The chain links TRBV29-1 to TRBJ2-3; D remains ambiguous. The CDR3 has 12 residues. CDR1 and CDR2 (germline): SQVTM, ANQGSEA. V was trimmed by 5 bases and J by 4 bases, leaving 10 bases between them. CDR3 loop: CSVIYRADTQYF. CDR3 in DNA: TGCAGCGTTATTTACCGGGCAGATACGCAGTATTTT.

The chain combines TRBV9 with TRBJ1-2, with 9 bases that match TRBD1. Germline loops: CDR1 SGDLS, CDR2 YYNGEE. This CDR3 has 14 amino acids. V dropped 0 bases and J dropped 6; count of bases not matched to a gene: 3. CDR3 region: CASSVDRGRDGYTF. The CDR3 DNA sequence: TGTGCCAGCAGCGTAGACAGGGGGCGCGATGGCTACACCTTC.

This chain uses TRBV24-1 with TRBJ1-5; unclear D gene. The CDR3 is made up of 13 amino acids. Germline CDR1 KGHDR, CDR2 SFDVKD. The V end was cut by 9 bases, the J end by 0 bases, with 8 bases between. CDR3 sequence: CATSDGSNQPQHF. For the CDR3, the DNA is TGTGCCACCTCAGATGGTAGCAATCAGCCCCAGCATTTT.

This sequence joins TRBV2 and TRBJ1-4; D is possibly TRBD1 (5 bases). The CDR3 is made up of 13 amino acids. CDR1 SNHLY and CDR2 FYNNEI come from the germline V gene. Trimming pared 3 bases from V and 8 bases from J, leaving 10 bases between. DNA of the CDR3: TGTGCCAGCAGTGAGTTAACAGGCGAAAAACTGTTTTTT. Amino acid sequence: CASSELTGEKLFF.

The V gene is TRBV19, the J gene TRBJ1-2; the D gene is possibly TRBD1 (6 bases). There are 13 residues in the CDR3. Germline V gives CDR1 LNHDA, CDR2 SQIVND (reference sequence). V lost 4 bases and J 7 bases, leaving 13 bases between the germline ends. This CDR3 reads CASSTEIQGGYTF. CDR3 in DNA: TGTGCCAGTAGTACCGAAATACAGGGTGGCTACACCTTC.

The J gene is TRBJ1-1, the V gene TRBV28, with D perhaps TRBD1 (5 bases). CDR3 length: 17 amino acids. The V end lost 7 bases, the J end lost 3 bases, and 24 bases lay between the germline ends. Germline-derived CDR1 and CDR2 are MDHEN and SYDVKM. CDR3 nucleotides: TGTGCCAGCAACAGACCGGGAGCCGGACATCCGTACACTGAAGCTTTCTTT. Amino acids: CASNRPGAGHPYTEAFF.

J is TRBJ1-2 and V is TRBV6-4; TRBD1 might be the D (6 bases). This CDR3 is 12 amino acids long. V was shortened by 5 bases and J by 8 bases, with 12 bases between the two germline ends. Germline values: CDR1 MRHNA, CDR2 SNTAGT. The CDR3 is CASSNQGKGYTF. DNA of the CDR3: TGTGCCAGCAGTAATCAGGGGAAGGGCTACACCTTC.

This clone was seen a few times. The CDR3 here is CASSYQGAGEQYF. CDR3 bases: TGTGCCAGCAGTTATCAGGGGGCGGGCGAGCAGTACTTC. The gene calls are TRBV6-5 and TRBJ2-7, with 8 positions matching TRBD1. CDR3 length: 13 residues. With V trimmed by 3 bases and J by 6 bases, 4 bases remained unmatched. The V gene's germline CDR1 is MNHEY and CDR2 SVGAGI.

V and J are TRBV9 and TRBJ2-7, with D perhaps TRBD2 (6 bases). The ends were cut back, 2 bases at V and 0 bases at J, with 12 bases in the middle. Germline values: CDR1 SGDLS, CDR2 YYNGEE. CDR3 length: 15 amino acids. The CDR3: CASSVLPGDSYEQYF. DNA for the CDR3: TGTGCCAGCAGCGTCCTACCGGGAGACTCCTACGAGCAGTACTTC.

This rearrangement joins TRBV5-1 to TRBJ1-1, with 11 bases matching TRBD1. Germline V gives CDR1 SGHRS, CDR2 YFSETQ. The CDR3 covers 15 residues. V lost 0 bases, J lost 6 bases, and 4 bases stayed unmatched. The DNA of the CDR3 is TGCGCCAGCAGCTTGGGCCCGGGACAGGGGGCTGAAGCTTTCTTT. Residues: CASSLGPGQGAEAFF.